Listed here are 32 T cell receptor beta chains from one sample, sequenced in a study of shared T cell receptors in the human thymus. Sequencing used immunoSEQ multiplex PCR; TCRdb keeps in-frame clones, though not all of them. The top ten clones hold 0.0095% to 0.012% of a sample with roughly 660,000 clones, around 89% of them seen once. These same records also appear under a second study, on human thymus T cells.

Material: thymocytes. The source of these receptors is a boy younger than two with a congenital heart defect.

This chain links TRBV4-3 with TRBJ2-7; 8 bases are shared with TRBD2. The CDR3 consists of 19 residues. Germline V gives CDR1 LGHNA, CDR2 YSLEER. V shed 0 bases, J shed 5 bases, and the junction held 18 bases outside the gene matches. The CDR3 coding sequence is TGCGCCAGCAGCCAAGATAAGCCCCCGGGAGAGCGGGAGTCCCACGAGCAGTACTTC. Its translation is CASSQDKPPGERESHEQYF.

The chain joins TRBV6-5 to TRBJ1-1; D gene unclear. This CDR3 is 14 amino acids long. The germline V gene has CDR1 MNHEY and CDR2 SVGAGI. With 0 bases removed from V and 3 bases from J, the gap between germline ends came to 8 bases. Written as DNA, the CDR3 is TGTGCCAGCAGTTACTCCCTGACTGACACTGAAGCTTTCTTT. This translates into CASSYSLTDTEAFF.

The chain employs TRBV6-4 and TRBJ2-1; 10 positions match TRBD2. The CDR3 loop spans 17 amino acids. V lost 0 bases, J lost 8 bases, and 10 bases stayed unmatched. Germline CDR1 MRHNA, CDR2 SNTAGT. The CDR3 here is CASSDSLAGAEGDEQFF. Written as DNA, the CDR3 is TGTGCCAGCAGTGACTCCCTAGCGGGAGCCGAAGGGGATGAGCAGTTCTTC.

The J gene is TRBJ2-3, the V gene TRBV4-1; 9 bases line up with TRBD1. CDR1 is MGHRA, CDR2 YSYEKL, per germline. V was clipped by 5 bases and J by 3 bases; unmatched bases: 6. This CDR3 region has 15 residues. The CDR3 protein is CASSSTGGETDTQYF. The CDR3 nucleotides read TGCGCCAGCAGCTCGACAGGGGGGGAAACAGATACGCAGTATTTT.

The sample holds a few counts of this clone. The V call is TRBV6-1, the J call TRBJ1-4; 8 positions match TRBD1. The germline V gene encodes CDR1 MNHNS and CDR2 SASEGT. The CDR3 runs to 15 residues. With V trimmed by 10 bases and J by 11 bases, 18 bases remained unmatched. The CDR3 loop is CATPLPDRGPEKLFF. The CDR3 DNA follows: TGTGCCACCCCTCTCCCCGACAGGGGACCCGAGAAACTGTTTTTT.

The chain recombines TRBV6-6 with TRBJ2-1; no definite D call. The V gene's germline CDR1 is MNHNY and CDR2 SVGAGI (reference sequence). The CDR3 sequence is 8 residues long. V dropped 3 bases and J dropped 16 bases, with 4 bases sitting between them. CDR3 residues: CASSYQFF. CDR3 sequence (DNA): TGTGCCAGCAGTTATCAATTCTTC.

The rearrangement links TRBV12-5 to TRBJ2-1; 16 bases agree with TRBD2. CDR3 length: 17 residues. The V gene's germline CDR1 is LGHNT and CDR2 FRNRAP. J was trimmed by 1 base and V by 6 bases; bases with no gene match: 3. The CDR3 loop reads CASGPGLAGGSYNEQFF. The CDR3 DNA reads as TGTGCTAGTGGGCCGGGACTAGCGGGAGGGTCCTACAATGAGCAGTTCTTC.

The chain has TRBV4-3 and TRBJ2-3; D possibly corresponds to TRBD1 (6 bases). CDR1 and CDR2 (germline): LGHNA, YSLEER. This CDR3 is built from 17 residues. V shed 0 bases and J shed 4 bases, with 17 bases lying between them. The CDR3 sequence: CASSQDTGREAADTQYF. CDR3 DNA: TGCGCCAGCAGCCAAGATACAGGGAGAGAGGCGGCAGATACGCAGTATTTT.

This chain connects TRBV5-4 to TRBJ1-5; possibly TRBD1 for D (6 bases). Trimming left V 0 bases short and J 3 bases short, with 7 bases between. This CDR3 has 14 amino acids. Germline V lookup: CDR1 SGHNT, CDR2 YYREEE (reference sequence). The CDR3 protein is CASSLEGDNQPQHF. Here the CDR3 DNA reads TGTGCCAGCAGCTTGGAGGGGGACAATCAGCCCCAGCATTTT.

The chain has TRBV5-8 and TRBJ2-1, with 9 bases aligning to TRBD1. The germline gives CDR1 SGHTS, CDR2 YDEGEE. With 6 bases clipped from V and 6 bases from J, the junction kept 10 bases outside the gene matches. This CDR3 has 15 residues. This CDR3 reads CASTPMSGQGNEQFF. The CDR3 nucleotides are TGTGCCAGCACCCCTATGTCGGGACAGGGCAATGAGCAGTTCTTC.

This rearrangement joins TRBV4-2 to TRBJ2-3; the D gene is possibly TRBD2 (5 bases). Between the trimmed V and J ends, which lost 8 bases and 3 bases, there was a span of 18 bases. From germline, CDR1 is LGHNA and CDR2 YNFKEQ. This CDR3 is 15 amino acids long. CDR3 coding DNA: TGTGCCAGCGAAACCGGGATCGGGGTTACAGATACGCAGTATTTT. Encoded protein: CASETGIGVTDTQYF.

This sequence joins TRBV5-6 and TRBJ2-1; 10 bases agree with TRBD2. Germline loops: CDR1 SGHDT, CDR2 YYEEEE. CDR3 length equals 15 residues. V lost 4 bases and J lost 5; bases outside the gene matches: 6. The CDR3 loop reads CASSQSGRANNEQFF. DNA for the CDR3: TGTGCCAGCAGCCAGAGCGGGAGGGCCAACAATGAGCAGTTCTTC.

The chain has TRBV4-1 and TRBJ2-1; TRBD2 matches at 10 bases. The CDR3 is made up of 18 amino acids. J was trimmed by 8 bases and V by 0 bases; bases with no gene match: 13. CDR1 and CDR2 (germline): MGHRA, YSYEKL. The CDR3 nucleotides read TGCGCCAGCAGCCAAGATAGGGCTAGCGGGAGCCCTTGGGATGAGCAGTTCTTC. This gives the protein CASSQDRASGSPWDEQFF.

This chain uses TRBV7-2 with TRBJ2-4; TRBD2 aligns across 16 bases. The CDR3 runs to 16 residues. Germline V gene data show CDR1 as SGHTA and CDR2 as FQGNSA. Trimming at V came to 5 bases and at J to 9 bases, leaving 7 bases not matched to a gene. The CDR3 DNA reads as TGTGCCAGCAGCCCCGGCGGGACTAGCGGGAGGGCCATTCAGTACTTC. This codes for CASSPGGTSGRAIQYF.

The genes are TRBV30 and TRBJ1-5; 8 bases map to TRBD1. V was pared by 3 bases and J by 2 bases, with 6 bases of the junction left unmatched. Germline V CDR1 and CDR2: GTSNPN, SVGIG (reference sequence). The CDR3 spans 15 residues. CDR3 residues: CAWREDRGRNQPQHF. CDR3 coding DNA: TGTGCCTGGAGGGAAGACAGGGGTCGCAATCAGCCCCAGCATTTT.

The rearrangement joins TRBV18 to TRBJ2-7; D remains ambiguous. The CDR3 covers 16 residues. Germline CDR1 reads KGHSH; CDR2 reads LQKENI. Trimming pared 3 bases from V and 0 bases from J, leaving 15 bases between. CDR3 amino acids: CASSPQTRLSSYEQYF. Written as DNA, the CDR3 is TGTGCCAGCTCACCTCAGACACGGTTGAGCTCCTACGAGCAGTACTTC.

The chain's CDR3 is CASSHSRGELFF. DNA of the CDR3: TGCGCCAGCAGCCATTCCCGGGGGGAGCTGTTTTTT. The chain joins TRBV4-1 to TRBJ2-2; D gene unclear. With 3 bases removed from V and 8 bases from J, the gap between germline ends came to 7 bases. The CDR3 has 12 residues. Per the germline V gene, CDR1 is MGHRA and CDR2 is YSYEKL.

Details on this clone: Different DNA sequences within this sample yield the same CDR3. The V call is TRBV6-5, the J call TRBJ2-1; no clear D gene. The CDR3 consists of 13 residues. V shed 2 bases and J shed 4 bases, with 6 bases lying between them. Germline V gene lookup returns CDR1 MNHEY and CDR2 SVGAGI. The CDR3 DNA reads as TGTGCCAGCAGTTACGGGCAGTACAATGAGCAGTTCTTC. Translated: CASSYGQYNEQFF.

V usage is TRBV2 and J usage is TRBJ2-1; no clear D gene. The CDR3 is made up of 15 amino acids. Germline CDR1 is SNHLY and CDR2 is FYNNEI. V dropped 7 bases and J dropped 1 base, with 14 bases sitting between them. The CDR3 DNA follows: TGTGCCAGCACTGACCTAACAGCATCCTACAATGAGCAGTTCTTC. This sequence encodes CASTDLTASYNEQFF.

This chain links TRBV7-2 with TRBJ2-7; D might be TRBD2 (6 bases). This CDR3 has 16 amino acids. V lost 0 bases and J 3 bases, leaving 15 bases between the germline ends. CDR1 and CDR2 (germline): SGHTA, FQGNSA. The CDR3 sequence: CASSLAVREVGYEQYF. The CDR3 coding sequence is TGTGCCAGCAGCTTAGCGGTTAGGGAGGTGGGCTACGAGCAGTACTTC.

This chain joins TRBV4-3 and TRBJ2-1; D is unresolved. This CDR3 has 14 residues. Trimming took 0 bases from V and 10 from J, leaving 13 bases between them. In germline, CDR1 is LGHNA, CDR2 YSLEER. CDR3 amino acids: CASSQDPELSEQFF. CDR3 nucleotide sequence: TGCGCCAGCAGCCAAGACCCGGAACTATCGGAGCAGTTCTTC.

V gene TRBV5-1 combines with J gene TRBJ1-1; a possible D gene is TRBD1 (6 bases). This CDR3 contains 14 residues. Germline CDR1 reads SGHRS; CDR2 reads YFSETQ. The V end lost 4 bases, the J end lost 4 bases, and 14 bases lay between the germline ends. In nucleotides, the CDR3 is TGCGCCAGCAGCCTTCGACAGGACCGCACTGAAGCTTTCTTT. This sequence encodes CASSLRQDRTEAFF.

This clone was detected a few times. The chain combines TRBV5-4 with TRBJ2-4, with 8 positions matching TRBD1. V was clipped by 4 bases and J by 9 bases; unmatched bases: 15. The CDR3 is 16 amino acids. Germline assignment: CDR1 SGHNT and CDR2 YYREEE (reference sequence). DNA of the CDR3: TGTGCCAGCAGCGCTGGGACAGGACTCCCCGGGGGCATTCAGTACTTC. Its protein product is CASSAGTGLPGGIQYF.

This rearrangement joins TRBV19 to TRBJ2-7; 10 nucleotides align to TRBD1. Germline V gene data show CDR1 as LNHDA and CDR2 as SQIVND (reference sequence). This CDR3 region has 15 residues. With 6 bases clipped from V and 5 bases from J, the junction kept 10 bases outside the gene matches. The CDR3 DNA reads TGTGCCAGTAGAGCCATGGGGACAGGGGTGCACGAGCAGTACTTC. Protein: CASRAMGTGVHEQYF.

V is TRBV27 and J is TRBJ2-3, with 7 nucleotides matching TRBD1. Germline CDR1 reads MNHEY; CDR2 reads SMNVEV (reference sequence). Trimming removed 6 bases from V and 4 bases from J; junction bases left unmatched: 13. This CDR3 has 16 residues. CDR3 loop: CASSLKPRQGPDTQYF. As DNA, the CDR3 is TGTGCCAGCAGCCTCAAGCCCCGACAGGGCCCAGATACGCAGTATTTT.

The rearrangement uses TRBV21-1 and TRBJ2-3; the table gives TRBD2 as D, unverified against the DNA. TRBV21-1 is noted as a pseudogene. The length of the CDR3 is 15 residues. The CDR3 bases are TGTGCCAGCAGCAGACTACGGGAGAGGGAAGATACGCAGTATTTT. It is translated as CASSRLREREDTQYF.

The CDR3 region has the DNA TGTGCCAGCAGCTTAAATTCAGGGCTTTTTAGCTCCTACAATGAGCAGTTCTTC. It translates to CASSLNSGLFSSYNEQFF. V is TRBV7-2 and J is TRBJ2-1, with D possibly matching TRBD1 (5 bases). The CDR3 sequence is 18 residues long. Germline values: CDR1 SGHTA, CDR2 FQGNSA. V gave up 2 bases and J gave up 0 bases, with 17 bases separating them.

The V call is TRBV23-1, the J call TRBJ1-2; D possibly corresponds to TRBD1 (6 bases). TRBV23-1 is classed as an ORF, of uncertain function. This CDR3 has 15 amino acids. V was pared by 4 bases and J by 0 bases, with 12 bases between. The CDR3 sequence: CASSRRQVPNYGYTF. The DNA for the CDR3 is TGCGCCAGCAGTCGGCGACAGGTTCCTAACTATGGCTACACCTTC.

The chain joins TRBV5-8 to TRBJ2-1; D is unclear. V gave up 1 base and J gave up 5 bases, with 16 bases separating them. The CDR3 consists of 16 residues. Germline CDR1 reads SGHTS; CDR2 reads YDEGEE. As DNA, the CDR3 is TGTGCCAGCAGCTTGCGGTCCGGTAGTCCGGACAATGAGCAGTTCTTC. Its translation is CASSLRSGSPDNEQFF.

CDR3 protein: CASSLALFSDRFYGYTF. The CDR3 coding sequence is TGTGCCAGCAGCTTAGCGCTCTTCTCCGACAGATTCTATGGCTACACCTTC. This chain links TRBV7-2 with TRBJ1-2; weak D call: TRBD1 (5 bases). V lost 0 bases, J lost 4 bases, and 18 bases lay in between. The CDR3 is 17 amino acids. Germline V gene lookup returns CDR1 SGHTA and CDR2 FQGNSA.

The rearrangement joins TRBV5-6 to TRBJ2-7; no definite D call. Germline V lookup: CDR1 SGHDT, CDR2 YYEEEE. V lost 2 bases to trimming and J lost 5 bases, with 14 bases between them. This CDR3 has 14 residues. The CDR3 region is CASSFNNPVHEQYF. The CDR3 bases are TGTGCCAGCAGCTTTAACAACCCCGTCCACGAGCAGTACTTC.

The chain has TRBV19 and TRBJ1-1; the match to TRBD1 covers 7 bases. There are 11 residues in the CDR3. Germline CDR1 is LNHDA and CDR2 is SQIVND (reference sequence). The V and J ends lost 6 bases and 11 bases, in that order; junction bases with no gene match: 6. The CDR3 DNA follows: TGTGCCAGTAGAACAGGGGACACGGCTTTCTTT. It yields the protein CASRTGDTAFF.